The 24 T cell receptor beta chains below all came from one sample that was sequenced in a study of T cells in Graves' hyperthyroidism and ophthalmopathy. TCR beta CDR3 sequences were amplified from RNA transcripts. HTBI primers were the set used in a first-round RT-PCR of the TCR CDR3. TCRdb reprocessed the multiplex PCR reads with MiXCR, giving one entry per CDR3 protein. The sample includes more than 550,000 distinct CDR3 sequences, just under 45% seen only once; the top ten take under 8%. The sample taken for sequencing was peripheral blood or thyroid tissue (not recorded which). The receptors here all came from an adult man with Graves' disease, either hyperthyroidism or ophthalmopathy (not recorded which).

The chain recombines TRBV2 with TRBJ2-7; D is possibly TRBD2 (6 bases). Looked up from germline, CDR1 is SNHLY and CDR2 is FYNNEI. V gave up 7 bases and J gave up 1 base, with 17 bases separating them. The CDR3 spans 15 residues. The CDR3 sequence is CASKGRWRQSYEQYF. The CDR3 DNA is TGTGCCAGCAAAGGGAGGTGGCGACAGTCCTACGAGCAGTACTTC.

The CDR3 reads CASSGTWDRDGYTF. The CDR3 bases are TGTGCCAGCAGCGGTACCTGGGACAGAGATGGCTACACCTTC. The chain uses TRBV9 and TRBJ1-2, with TRBD1 matching 7 bases. The CDR3 sequence is 14 residues long. V was pared by 3 bases and J by 6 bases, with 8 bases of the junction left unmatched. Looked up from germline, CDR1 is SGDLS and CDR2 is YYNGEE.

J is TRBJ1-1 and V is TRBV9, with D possibly being TRBD1 (5 bases). Germline loops: CDR1 SGDLS, CDR2 YYNGEE. The V end lost 7 bases, the J end lost 1 base, and 11 bases lay between the germline ends. This CDR3 is built from 13 residues. CDR3 sequence: CASGGPGNTEAFF. DNA for the CDR3: TGTGCCAGCGGGGGACCGGGGAACACTGAAGCTTTCTTT.

This clonotype has just one count. The chain is built from TRBV29-1 and TRBJ1-6; no reliable D call. The CDR3 runs 13 residues. With 6 bases removed from V and 8 bases from J, the gap between germline ends came to 14 bases. Germline-derived CDR1 and CDR2 are SQVTM and ANQGSEA. In DNA form, the CDR3 reads TGCAGCGTGGCGCAGGTGATCGATTCACCCCTCCACTTT. Translating gives CSVAQVIDSPLHF.

This clonotype showed up just a few times. The rearrangement links TRBV5-1 to TRBJ1-4, with D perhaps matching TRBD1 (5 bases). This CDR3 is built from 14 residues. Germline CDR1 and CDR2: SGHRS and YFSETQ. V shed 3 bases and J shed 6 bases, with 12 bases lying between them. This chain's CDR3 is CASSWGGADEKLFF. The CDR3 DNA is TGCGCCAGCAGCTGGGGGGGTGCTGATGAAAAACTGTTTTTT. The whole variable domain, filled in from reference TRBV5-1 and TRBJ1-4, reads KAGVTQTPRYLIKTRGQQVTLSCSPISGHRSVSWYQQTPGQGLQFLFEYFSETQRNKGNFPGRFSGRQFSNSRSEMNVSTLELGDSALYLCASSWGGADEKLFFGSGTQLSVL.

Note on this clonotype: One end of the junction is discordant with germline, which a read error may explain. This chain uses TRBV14 with TRBJ1-2; TRBD1 is a possible D gene (6 bases). CDR3 length equals 15 residues. Germline-derived CDR1 and CDR2 are SGHDN and FVKESK. The CDR3: CVSSRILGGRGGYTF. CDR3 DNA: TGTGTCAGCAGCCGGATCTTAGGGGGGCGAGGAGGCTACACCTTC.

This chain links TRBV7-9 with TRBJ2-7, with D unresolved. The CDR3 is 12 residues long. V lost 3 bases and J lost 5, with 8 bases in between. CDR1 and CDR2 (germline): SEHNR, FQNEAQ (reference sequence). The CDR3 bases are TGTGCCAGCAGCTTCGAAGGCCACGAGCAGTACTTC. This gives the protein CASSFEGHEQYF.

V usage is TRBV20-1 and J usage is TRBJ1-1, with D perhaps matching TRBD1 (6 bases). In germline, CDR1 is DFQATT, CDR2 SNEGSKA (reference sequence). Trimming shortened V by 6 bases and J by 10 bases, and 24 bases separated the two germline ends. This CDR3 contains 14 residues. CDR3 sequence: CSAGTQGGSGGAFF. CDR3 coding DNA: TGCAGTGCGGGGACACAGGGAGGGTCTGGGGGAGCTTTCTTT.

Many counts were recorded for this clonotype. This rearrangement joins TRBV2 to TRBJ1-1; 9 nucleotides match TRBD1. Germline V gene data show CDR1 as SNHLY and CDR2 as FYNNEI. The CDR3 has 14 residues. Unmatched junction bases numbered 8, after V lost 4 bases and J lost 8 bases. CDR3 residues: CASSGDRVGTEAFF. The CDR3 bases are TGTGCCAGCAGTGGGGACAGGGTTGGTACGGAAGCTTTCTTT.

The J gene is TRBJ2-7, the V gene TRBV7-2; 10 bases align to TRBD1. This CDR3 spans 19 amino acids. V was clipped by 5 bases and J by 2 bases; unmatched bases: 18. Germline CDR1 reads SGHTA; CDR2 reads FQGNSA. The CDR3 DNA follows: TGTGCCAGCAGCCAAGATCGGGACAGGGGCCCACTTTATCCCTACGAGCAGTACTTC. As protein: CASSQDRDRGPLYPYEQYF.

This clonotype occurred a few times. The chain recombines TRBV7-2 with TRBJ2-2; D may correspond to TRBD1 or TRBD2 (5 bases each). This CDR3 is 16 amino acids long. Germline CDR1 and CDR2: SGHTA and FQGNSA. V lost 4 bases and J 3 bases, leaving 15 bases between the germline ends. CDR3 in DNA: TGTGCCAGCAGCTCACCGCCTCCGGGGCACACCGGGGAGCTGTTTTTT. Amino acids: CASSSPPPGHTGELFF.

This clonotype came up once. The chain recombines TRBV2 with TRBJ1-4; tentative D call: TRBD1 (6 bases). There are 10 residues in the CDR3. Germline V lookup: CDR1 SNHLY, CDR2 FYNNEI. V gave up 10 bases and J gave up 12 bases, with 12 bases separating them. The CDR3 nucleotides are TGTGCCACCACCGGGGGGCAACTGTTTTTT. Protein: CATTGGQLFF. The whole variable domain, filled in from reference TRBV2 and TRBJ1-4, reads EPEVTQTPSHQVTQMGQEVILRCVPISNHLYFYWYRQILGQKVEFLVSFYNNEISEKSEIFDDQFSVERPDGSNFTLKIRSTKLEDSAMYFCATTGGQLFFGSGTQLSVL.

Of note for this clonotype: Compared with germline, one end of the junction differs, possibly owing to a read error. V usage is TRBV5-1 and J usage is TRBJ2-6; D is undetermined. There are 16 residues in the CDR3. Germline V CDR1 and CDR2: SGHRS, YFSETQ. CDR3 sequence (DNA): TGTGCCAGCAGCACCCGGCTATTCTCTGGGGCCAACGTCCTGACTTTC. Amino acids: CASSTRLFSGANVLTF.

The chain couples TRBV6-5 to TRBJ1-5, with D unclear. The V gene's germline CDR1 is MNHEY and CDR2 SVGAGI. The CDR3 contains 15 residues. Trimming took 5 bases from V and 0 from J, leaving 11 bases between them. The CDR3 is CASSGERNSNQPQHF. The CDR3 DNA follows: TGTGCCAGCAGTGGAGAGAGGAATAGCAATCAGCCCCAGCATTTT.

This clonotype was seen a few times. The chain uses TRBV7-2 and TRBJ2-5; 9 bases agree with TRBD2. With 3 bases clipped from V and 5 bases from J, the junction kept 10 bases outside the gene matches. The CDR3 totals 16 residues. The germline CDR1 and CDR2 sequences are SGHTA and FQGNSA. CDR3 nucleotide sequence: TGTGCCAGCAGCTTCGTCGGCGGGGGGGCTACGGAGACCCAGTACTTC. Translation: CASSFVGGGATETQYF.

This clonotype was picked up a small number of times. The chain uses TRBV6-6 and TRBJ2-5; 8 bases align to TRBD1. The CDR3 loop spans 15 amino acids. In germline, CDR1 is MNHNY, CDR2 SVGAGI (reference sequence). With 6 bases clipped from V and 3 bases from J, the junction kept 9 bases outside the gene matches. The CDR3 bases are TGTGCCAGCAGCGCGACAGGGGCCGAAGAAGAGACCCAGTACTTC. Translation gives CASSATGAEEETQYF.

This clonotype was picked up one time. J is TRBJ1-3 and V is TRBV9, with D maybe TRBD1 (5 bases). CDR3 length: 15 residues. V was cut by 4 bases and J by 7 bases, with 18 bases left in between. Germline loops: CDR1 SGDLS, CDR2 YYNGEE. The CDR3 nucleotides read TGTGCCAGCAGCCTGAGAGAGGGGTTGGGGAACACCATATATTTT. Protein product: CASSLREGLGNTIYF.

This clonotype has only a few counts. The chain joins TRBV20-1 to TRBJ1-4; TRBD1 matches 7 bases. Germline V gene lookup returns CDR1 DFQATT and CDR2 SNEGSKA (reference sequence). The CDR3 totals 13 residues. V lost 2 bases and J lost 8; bases outside the gene matches: 5. In DNA form, the CDR3 reads TGCAGTGCTAGAAAGGGGGCGGGGGAAAAACTGTTTTTT. Translated, it gives CSARKGAGEKLFF.

The genes are TRBV10-3 and TRBJ1-1, with D possibly TRBD1 on 5 matching bases. CDR1 and CDR2 (germline): ENHRY, SYGVKD. CDR3 length: 14 amino acids. Trimming took off 4 bases at V and 1 base at J, with 10 bases between the two ends. The CDR3, as DNA: TGTGCCATCAGTGGGGCAGGGCAGAACACTGAAGCTTTCTTT. Amino acids: CAISGAGQNTEAFF.

This clonotype has more than one count but fewer than ten. This chain uses TRBV20-1 with TRBJ2-5; TRBD2 matches at 7 bases. The length of the CDR3 is 14 residues. Germline CDR1 reads DFQATT; CDR2 reads SNEGSKA (reference sequence). After removal of 5 bases from V and 2 bases from J, the junction contained 8 bases not matched to a gene. For the CDR3, the DNA is TGCAGTGCTGGGGGGGACCTAAAGCAAGAGACCCAGTACTTC. This encodes CSAGGDLKQETQYF.

This clonotype was recorded a few times. CDR3 sequence reads: CASSLGAVSSYEQYF. The CDR3 DNA is TGTGCCAGCAGCTTGGGGGCAGTTAGTTCCTACGAGCAGTACTTC. The V call is TRBV7-8, the J call TRBJ2-7; the D gene is possibly TRBD1 (6 bases). The CDR3 consists of 15 residues. Per germline, CDR1 SGHVS and CDR2 FQNEAQ. Trimming removed 3 bases from V and 1 base from J, with 13 bases in between.

This clonotype was seen only a few times. The V gene is TRBV12-3 or TRBV12-4, the J gene TRBJ1-1; TRBD1 is a possible D gene (5 bases). V was cut by 2 bases and J by 1 base, with 8 bases left in between. This CDR3 spans 14 amino acids. CDR3: CASSLMGGNTEAFF. CDR3 sequence (DNA): TGTGCCAGCAGTTTAATGGGGGGGAACACTGAAGCTTTCTTT.

In this sample, this clonotype turned up many times. The chain uses TRBV5-1 and TRBJ1-6; perhaps TRBD1 as D (6 bases). The CDR3 runs 13 residues. CDR1 and CDR2 (germline): SGHRS, YFSETQ. V was trimmed by 4 bases and J by 13 bases, leaving 15 bases between them. The CDR3 sequence is CASSTGTTFPLHF. The CDR3, as DNA: TGCGCCAGCAGCACCGGGACAACGTTCCCCCTCCACTTT.

V gene TRBV6-1 combines with J gene TRBJ1-6; TRBD1 might be the D (5 bases). Germline V gives CDR1 MNHNS, CDR2 SASEGT. Trimming cost V 8 bases and J 7 bases, with 15 bases left between them. The CDR3 extends over 14 amino acids. The CDR3 sequence is CASSPPGFNSPLHF. For the CDR3, the DNA is TGTGCCAGCTCACCACCAGGGTTCAATTCACCCCTCCACTTT.